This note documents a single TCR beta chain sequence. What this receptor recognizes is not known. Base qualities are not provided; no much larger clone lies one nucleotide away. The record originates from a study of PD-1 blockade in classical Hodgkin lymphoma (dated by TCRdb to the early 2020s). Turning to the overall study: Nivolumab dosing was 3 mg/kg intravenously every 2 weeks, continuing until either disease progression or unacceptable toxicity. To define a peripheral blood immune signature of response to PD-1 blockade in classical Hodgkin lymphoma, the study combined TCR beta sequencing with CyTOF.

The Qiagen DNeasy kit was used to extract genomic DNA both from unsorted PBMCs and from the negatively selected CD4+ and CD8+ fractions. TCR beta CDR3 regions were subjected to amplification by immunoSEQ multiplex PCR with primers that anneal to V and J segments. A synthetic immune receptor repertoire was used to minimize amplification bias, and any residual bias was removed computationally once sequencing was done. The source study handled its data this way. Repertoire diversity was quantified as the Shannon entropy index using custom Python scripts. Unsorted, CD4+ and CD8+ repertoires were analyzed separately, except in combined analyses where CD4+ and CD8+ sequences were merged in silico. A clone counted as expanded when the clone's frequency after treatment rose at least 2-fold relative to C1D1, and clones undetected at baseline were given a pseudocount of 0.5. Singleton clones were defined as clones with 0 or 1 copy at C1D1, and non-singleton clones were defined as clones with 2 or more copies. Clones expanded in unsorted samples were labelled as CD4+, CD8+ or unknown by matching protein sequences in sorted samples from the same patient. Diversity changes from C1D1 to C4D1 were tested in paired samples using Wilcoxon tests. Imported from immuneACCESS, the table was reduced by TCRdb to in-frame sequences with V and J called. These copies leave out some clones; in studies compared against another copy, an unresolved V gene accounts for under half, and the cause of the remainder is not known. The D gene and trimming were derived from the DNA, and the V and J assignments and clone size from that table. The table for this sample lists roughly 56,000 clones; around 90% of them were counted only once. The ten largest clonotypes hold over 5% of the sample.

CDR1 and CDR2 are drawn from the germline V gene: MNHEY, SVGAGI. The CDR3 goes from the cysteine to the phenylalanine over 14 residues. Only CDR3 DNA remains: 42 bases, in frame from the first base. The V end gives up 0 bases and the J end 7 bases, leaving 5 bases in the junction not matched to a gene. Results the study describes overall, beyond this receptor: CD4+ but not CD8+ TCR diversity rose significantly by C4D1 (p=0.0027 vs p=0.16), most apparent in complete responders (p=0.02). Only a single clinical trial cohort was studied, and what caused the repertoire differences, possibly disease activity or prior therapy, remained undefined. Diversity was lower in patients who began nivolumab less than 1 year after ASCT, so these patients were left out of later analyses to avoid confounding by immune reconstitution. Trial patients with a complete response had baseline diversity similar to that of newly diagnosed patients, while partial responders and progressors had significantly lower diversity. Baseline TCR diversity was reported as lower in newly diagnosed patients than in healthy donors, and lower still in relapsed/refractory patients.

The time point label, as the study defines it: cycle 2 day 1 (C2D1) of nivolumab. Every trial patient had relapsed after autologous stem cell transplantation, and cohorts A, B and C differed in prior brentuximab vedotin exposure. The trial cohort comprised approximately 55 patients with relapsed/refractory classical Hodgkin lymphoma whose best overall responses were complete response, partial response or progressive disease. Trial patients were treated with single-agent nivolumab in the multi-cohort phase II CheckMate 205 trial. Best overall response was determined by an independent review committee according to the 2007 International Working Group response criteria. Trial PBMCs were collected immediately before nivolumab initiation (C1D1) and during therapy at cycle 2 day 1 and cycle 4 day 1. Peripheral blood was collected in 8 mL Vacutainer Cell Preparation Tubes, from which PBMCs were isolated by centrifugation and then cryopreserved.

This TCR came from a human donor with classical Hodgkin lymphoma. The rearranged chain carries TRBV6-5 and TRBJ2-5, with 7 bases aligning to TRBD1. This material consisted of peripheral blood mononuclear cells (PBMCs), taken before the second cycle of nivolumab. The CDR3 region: CASSYSIRDRTQYF. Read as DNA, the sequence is TGTGCCAGCAGTTACTCGATCAGGGACAGGACCCAGTACTTC.